This TCR beta chain was obtained from a study of blood T cell repertoires in COVID-19. The wider study: The origin of the acute and convalescent COVID-19 samples was the United States, Italy and Spain.

Sequencing was performed with immunoSEQ multiplex PCR; in TCRdb, only in-frame clones are kept and a portion is missing. This sample has about 190,000 clones, with 88% found just once. From germline, CDR1 is LNHDA and CDR2 SQIVND (reference sequence). Unmatched junction bases numbered 9, after V lost 5 bases and J lost 8 bases. There are 15 residues in the CDR3. Sequencing was done on a sample of peripheral blood. The chain carries TRBV19 and TRBJ1-4; 9 bases map to TRBD1. The TCR originated in a woman between 40 and 50 years old who had recovered from COVID-19. In DNA form, the CDR3 reads TGTGCCAGTAGTCCCTGGACAGGGGTGGACGAAAAACTGTTTTTT. Encoded protein: CASSPWTGVDEKLFF.